The 23 T cell receptor beta chains reported below all come from one sample, sequenced in a study of HIV-infected children after antiretroviral therapy interruption. A 3' RACE protocol on RNA, with unique molecular identifiers, produced the TCR library. In TCRdb, the 3' RACE reads were re-called with MiXCR into one record per CDR3 protein. The sample includes fewer than 45,000 distinct CDR3 sequences, approximately 7% seen only once; the top ten take approximately 0.97%. Treatment in this sample: PENTA 11 planned treatment interruption arm or continuous ART arm. The sequences come from CD45RA+ CD4+ T cells from PBMCs, pooled from several time points, collected from a donor given antiretroviral therapy, either interrupted or continuous. The subset was: naive CD4+ CD45RA+ CD45RO- T cells. The receptors were gathered from a pool of human donors with HIV.

This clonotype was picked up many times. V and J are TRBV11-2 and TRBJ2-3; no firm D call. Germline V gives CDR1 SGHAT, CDR2 FQNNGV. The CDR3 has 12 amino acids. Trimming removed 5 bases from V and 2 bases from J, with 5 bases in between. The CDR3 protein is CASSPSTDTQYF. DNA of the CDR3: TGTGCCAGCAGCCCATCCACAGATACGCAGTATTTT.

The V gene is TRBV6-5, the J gene TRBJ1-2, with 8 bases fitting TRBD1. Germline loops: CDR1 MNHEY, CDR2 SVGAGI. The V gene end was trimmed by 8 bases and the J gene end by 3 bases; junction bases not matched to a gene: 8. The CDR3 is 14 amino acids. In nucleotides, the CDR3 is TGTGCCAGCCGCCGGGGACAGGAGGACTATGGCTACACCTTC. Translation: CASRRGQEDYGYTF.

There are many counts of this clonotype. This rearrangement joins TRBV6-6 to TRBJ1-1; D may be TRBD1 (5 bases). V lost 5 bases, J lost 5 bases, and 18 bases lay in between. Germline V gene lookup returns CDR1 MNHNY and CDR2 SVGAGI (reference sequence). The CDR3 runs to 15 residues. The CDR3 DNA reads TGTGCCAGCAGTAAGAACCAGGGAGGAGGGACTGAAGCTTTCTTT. Its protein product is CASSKNQGGGTEAFF.

This clonotype was counted at least ten times. The rearrangement uses TRBV6-6 and TRBJ1-1; no clear D gene. Trimming stripped 5 bases from V and 0 bases from J, with 16 bases between. Per the germline V gene, CDR1 is MNHNY and CDR2 is SVGAGI (reference sequence). The CDR3 spans 16 residues. The CDR3: CASSPLGRYMNTEAFF. In DNA, the CDR3 is TGTGCCAGCAGTCCCCTCGGTAGGTACATGAACACTGAAGCTTTCTTT.

This clonotype is medium-sized (0.01 to 0.1%) by share. The chain employs TRBV27 and TRBJ2-1; 7 positions match TRBD1. The germline gives CDR1 MNHEY, CDR2 SMNVEV (reference sequence). The CDR3 length is 15 residues. The J segment lost 0 bases and the V segment lost 3 bases, leaving 2 bases of the junction unmatched. The CDR3 loop reads CASSLDRSSYNEQFF. The DNA for the CDR3 is TGTGCCAGCAGTTTGGACAGGAGCTCCTACAATGAGCAGTTCTTC.

This clonotype was seen ten or more times. The chain joins TRBV6-5 to TRBJ2-1, with 9 bases identical to TRBD2. V shed 5 bases and J 7 bases; nucleotides not matched to a gene: 6. The CDR3 contains 14 residues. CDR1 and CDR2 from the germline V gene are MNHEY and SVGAGI. The CDR3 region is CASSKGLARNEQFF. CDR3 nucleotide sequence: TGTGCCAGCAGTAAAGGACTAGCGCGGAATGAGCAGTTCTTC.

V and J are TRBV29-1 and TRBJ2-6; D not resolved. Trimming cost V 1 base and J 2 bases, with 3 bases left between them. From germline, CDR1 is SQVTM and CDR2 ANQGSEA. CDR3 size: 13 residues. The CDR3 sequence: CSVEGAGANVLTF. CDR3 nucleotides: TGCAGCGTTGAAGGGGCTGGGGCCAACGTCCTGACTTTC.

This clonotype was counted at least ten times. This sequence joins TRBV18 and TRBJ2-3; D remains ambiguous. The CDR3 length is 11 residues. Germline CDR1 KGHSH, CDR2 LQKENI. The V end lost 4 bases, the J end lost 5 bases, and 4 bases lay between the germline ends. The CDR3 loop reads CASSREDTQYF. The CDR3 coding sequence is TGTGCCAGCTCACGTGAAGATACGCAGTATTTT.

This clonotype was counted a few times. This chain joins TRBV15 and TRBJ2-2; perhaps TRBD1 as D (6 bases). The CDR3 runs 16 residues. Germline V gene lookup returns CDR1 LNHNV and CDR2 YYDKDF (reference sequence). V lost 0 bases, J lost 5 bases, and 13 bases lay in between. CDR3 nucleotide sequence: TGTGCCACCAGCAGAGATCCCCAGGGGTCAACCGGGGAGCTGTTTTTT. Amino acids: CATSRDPQGSTGELFF.

The V call is TRBV7-9, the J call TRBJ2-4; D gene unclear. The CDR3 length is 14 residues. Germline CDR1 is SEHNR and CDR2 is FQNEAQ (reference sequence). Trimming took 3 bases from V and 8 from J, leaving 14 bases between them. CDR3 in DNA: TGTGCCAGCAGCTTCGCGCCAGCTGGTGACATTCAGTACTTC. As protein: CASSFAPAGDIQYF.

This clonotype was recorded many times. This chain uses TRBV5-5 with TRBJ1-3; D is unclear. Germline values: CDR1 SGHKS, CDR2 YYEKEE (reference sequence). The V end lost 2 bases, the J end lost 0 bases, and 15 bases lay between the germline ends. There are 17 residues in the CDR3. The DNA of the CDR3 is TGTGCCAGCAGCTTTAAGATAATTGGTGGCTCTGGAAACACCATATATTTT. Protein sequence: CASSFKIIGGSGNTIYF.

This clonotype came up many times. The chain has TRBV6-1 and TRBJ2-1; D might be TRBD1 (6 bases). The V gene lost 3 bases and the J gene lost 9 bases, with 18 bases spanning the gap. Germline V gene data show CDR1 as MNHNS and CDR2 as SASEGT. The CDR3 sequence is 15 residues long. CDR3 amino acids: CASSDPGQNYAEQFF. The CDR3 nucleotides read TGTGCCAGCAGTGATCCGGGACAAAACTATGCTGAGCAGTTCTTC.

This clonotype was recorded at least ten times. The CDR3 loop reads CASSYARLIGADTQYF. Here the CDR3 DNA reads TGTGCCAGCAGTTACGCAAGATTAATTGGTGCAGATACGCAGTATTTT. The V call is TRBV6-5, the J call TRBJ2-3, with unresolved D. The CDR3 loop spans 16 amino acids. V was trimmed by 2 bases and J by 4 bases, leaving 16 bases between them. CDR1 and CDR2 from the germline V gene are MNHEY and SVGAGI.

This clonotype was found many times. The V gene is TRBV13, the J gene TRBJ2-7; D is possibly TRBD2 (7 bases). Trimming cost V 8 bases and J 10 bases, with 24 bases left between them. Germline V lookup: CDR1 PRHDT, CDR2 FYEKMQ (reference sequence). The CDR3 loop spans 14 amino acids. The CDR3 sequence is CASSLWGGADEQYF. The CDR3 DNA follows: TGTGCCAGCTCTCTATGGGGGGGCGCGGATGAACAGTACTTC.

This clonotype was detected once. The chain has TRBV6-5 and TRBJ2-2; D may be TRBD1 or TRBD2 (5 bases each). The V end lost 6 bases, the J end lost 3 bases, and 14 bases lay between the germline ends. This CDR3 contains 15 residues. The V gene's germline CDR1 is MNHEY and CDR2 SVGAGI. CDR3 in amino acids: CASRSGSRDTGELFF. In DNA, the CDR3 is TGTGCCAGCAGATCAGGGTCGCGGGACACCGGGGAGCTGTTTTTT.

In its sample, this clonotype was seen many times. The chain carries TRBV6-7 and TRBJ1-1; TRBD1 is a possible D gene (6 bases). TRBV6-7 carries the ORF label, with uncertain function. The CDR3 has 12 residues. Trimming removed 6 bases from V and 3 bases from J, with 8 bases in between. The CDR3 is CASRRTDTEAFF. For the CDR3, the DNA is TGTGCCAGCAGACGGACAGACACTGAAGCTTTCTTT.

This clonotype was seen ten or more times. The chain joins TRBV14 to TRBJ2-1; the D is unclear. V was pared by 4 bases and J by 11 bases, with 9 bases between. CDR1 is SGHDN, CDR2 FVKESK, per germline. The CDR3 sequence is 11 residues long. CDR3 protein: CASSLERKQFF. CDR3 nucleotides: TGTGCCAGCAGCCTAGAACGGAAGCAGTTCTTC.

This clonotype rates as medium-sized (0.01 to 0.1%). The chain combines TRBV6-6 with TRBJ2-1, with D maybe TRBD2 (6 bases). V lost 8 bases, J lost 9 bases, and 23 bases lay in between. Germline V lookup: CDR1 MNHNY, CDR2 SVGAGI (reference sequence). CDR3 length: 15 residues. CDR3 in amino acids: CASGLRDWGYAEQFF. The CDR3 region has the DNA TGTGCCAGCGGTCTCCGGGACTGGGGGTATGCTGAGCAGTTCTTC.

This clonotype is deemed medium-sized. Relative to the germline gene, one junction end is altered; a read error may explain this. The chain recombines TRBV12-3 or TRBV12-4 with TRBJ2-5, with 7 bases that match TRBD1. This CDR3 region has 14 residues. The CDR3 protein is CASSLGDSQDTQYF. The CDR3 DNA is TGTGCAAGCAGCTTAGGGGACAGCCAAGACACCCAGTACTTT.

This clonotype was counted ten times or more. The chain carries TRBV5-1 and TRBJ2-5, with D unresolved. The CDR3 runs to 15 residues. Trimming cost V 0 bases and J 1 base, with 10 bases left between them. CDR1 SGHRS and CDR2 YFSETQ come from the germline V gene. The CDR3 is CASSLDGRAQETQYF. CDR3 DNA: TGCGCCAGCAGCTTGGACGGACGGGCCCAAGAGACCCAGTACTTC.

This clonotype was seen ten or more times. The CDR3, as DNA: TGTGCCAGCATCTCCATTAACCACGGATCCTACAATGAGCAGTTCTTC. It is translated as CASISINHGSYNEQFF. The V call is TRBV28, the J call TRBJ2-1; D remains unclear. Germline V gene lookup returns CDR1 MDHEN and CDR2 SYDVKM. V lost 7 bases, J lost 1 base, and 17 bases lay in between. This CDR3 contains 16 residues.

This clonotype was observed at least ten times. The V and J genes are TRBV7-4 and TRBJ2-7; D is perhaps TRBD1 or TRBD2 (6 bases each). CDR3 size: 13 residues. Germline CDR1 and CDR2: SGHVT and SQSDAQ. V was clipped by 6 bases and J by 10 bases, with 19 bases between them. As DNA, the CDR3 is TGTGCCAGCAGAAGGGGACTGGGGGCTGAACAGTACTTC. The encoded protein is CASRRGLGAEQYF.

This clonotype showed up many times. The rearrangement links TRBV29-1 to TRBJ2-3; TRBD2 might be the D (6 bases). Germline CDR1 reads SQVTM; CDR2 reads ANQGSEA. There are 14 residues in the CDR3. The V end was cut by 6 bases, the J end by 2 bases, with 15 bases between. CDR3 in amino acids: CSVSPRLVTDTQYF. For the CDR3, the DNA is TGCAGCGTCTCACCTAGACTAGTCACAGATACGCAGTATTTT.